The rows below give T cell receptor beta chains drawn from one sample of a study of T cell changes during pregnancy in multiple sclerosis. The table came from immunoSEQ multiplex PCR; TCRdb's copy has only in-frame clones and leaves some out. Of 50,000 or so clones detected, 85% to 95% appear once; the ten largest clones hold about 0.28%. The specimen was CD4+ T cells from peripheral blood mononuclear cells, collected in the second trimester of pregnancy. These TCRs come from a female donor with multiple sclerosis, enrolled in a pregnancy study. CDR3s include the opening cysteine and the closing phenylalanine or tryptophan. D genes are given only for firm matches. Not every row has a clone size; where given, it reads once, few, many or a size class.

V gene: TRBV30; J gene: TRBJ1-2; clone size: .; D gene: TRBD1; CDR3 DNA: TGTGCCTGGAGACCGGGACAGTTAAACTATGGCTACACCTTC; CDR3 protein: CAWRPGQLNYGYTF
V gene: TRBV6-6; J gene: TRBJ2-7; clone size: once; D gene: TRBD2; CDR3 DNA: TGTGCCAGCAGTTCCCCGGGACTAGCTGGATACGAGCAGTACTTC; CDR3 protein: CASSSPGLAGYEQYF
V gene: TRBV6-7; J gene: TRBJ2-3; clone size: .; D gene: TRBD2; CDR3 DNA: TGTGCCACCGATGCGAGGACTAGCGGGGATAACACAGATACGCAGTATTTT; CDR3 protein: CATDARTSGDNTDTQYF
V gene: TRBV27; J gene: TRBJ2-1; clone size: .; D gene: TRBD2; CDR3 DNA: TGTGCCAGCAGAACCTTCCGGGGTAGCGGGAGGGCCCTGCGTGAGCAGTTCTTC; CDR3 protein: CASRTFRGSGRALREQFF
V gene: TRBV2; J gene: TRBJ2-4; clone size: .; D gene: TRBD2; CDR3 DNA: TGTGCCACCACCGGGACTAGCGGGGGACCCTTAGCCAAAAACATTCAGTACTTC; CDR3 protein: CATTGTSGGPLAKNIQYF
V gene: TRBV9; J gene: TRBJ1-1; clone size: .; D gene: .; CDR3 DNA: TGTGCCAGCAGCGTAGACGTACAGGGATATACTGAAGCTTTCTTT; CDR3 protein: CASSVDVQGYTEAFF
V gene: TRBV7-3; J gene: TRBJ2-3; clone size: .; D gene: TRBD2; CDR3 DNA: TGTGCCAGCAGATCTAGCGGGGGGGCAGGGTGGTATTTT; CDR3 protein: CASRSSGGAGWYF
V gene: TRBV15; J gene: TRBJ2-5; clone size: .; D gene: .; CDR3 DNA: TGTGCCACCAGCAGAGGAGGCGGGCTTGAGACCCAGTACTTC; CDR3 protein: CATSRGGGLETQYF
V gene: TRBV15; J gene: TRBJ1-5; clone size: .; D gene: .; CDR3 DNA: TGTGCCACCAGCAGAGGCGGCAGGGGTAGAGGGAGCAATCAGCCCCAGCATTTT; CDR3 protein: CATSRGGRGRGSNQPQHF
V gene: TRBV5-4; J gene: TRBJ2-1; clone size: once; D gene: TRBD1; CDR3 DNA: TGTGCCAGCAGCGACGCCTCAGGGGGCCTACGTCCAGTAGGGCAGTTCTTC; CDR3 protein: CASSDASGGLRPVGQFF
V gene: TRBV6-5; J gene: TRBJ1-1; clone size: .; D gene: .; CDR3 DNA: TGTGCCAGCAGGTACTCAGGAGCCCGTCTGAACACTGAAGCTTTCTTT; CDR3 protein: CASRYSGARLNTEAFF
V gene: TRBV11-3; J gene: TRBJ1-2; clone size: .; D gene: TRBD1; CDR3 DNA: TGTGCCAGCAGCTTGGGACAGCGTCATAAGATTGGGTATGGCTACACCTTC; CDR3 protein: CASSLGQRHKIGYGYTF
V gene: TRBV30; J gene: TRBJ1-3; clone size: .; D gene: TRBD1; CDR3 DNA: TGTGCCTGGGGGGGGCGCAAGTCCAGGGGGCCTGGAAACACCATATATTTT; CDR3 protein: CAWGGRKSRGPGNTIYF
V gene: TRBV5-1; J gene: TRBJ1-1; clone size: .; D gene: TRBD1; CDR3 DNA: TGCGCCAGCAGATACAGCCGGGACAGGGTAACCTTGGTAAACACTGAAGCTTTCTTT; CDR3 protein: CASRYSRDRVTLVNTEAFF
V gene: TRBV2; J gene: TRBJ1-5; clone size: .; D gene: TRBD1; CDR3 DNA: TGTGCCAGCAGAGGCACAGGGGGGTCCCCCTATAGCAATCAGCCCCAGCATTTT; CDR3 protein: CASRGTGGSPYSNQPQHF
V gene: TRBV19; J gene: TRBJ1-2; clone size: .; D gene: .; CDR3 DNA: TGTGCCAGTAGCCTCCCGGTTGATTATGGCTACACCTTC; CDR3 protein: CASSLPVDYGYTF
V gene: TRBV6-5; J gene: TRBJ2-7; clone size: .; D gene: TRBD2; CDR3 DNA: TGTGCCAGCAGTTACTCGAGCGGGGGGCAGTCCTACGAGCAGTACTTC; CDR3 protein: CASSYSSGGQSYEQYF
V gene: TRBV5-6; J gene: TRBJ1-5; clone size: .; D gene: .; CDR3 DNA: TGTGCCAGCAGCAAAGAGAACAATCAGCCCCAGCATTTT; CDR3 protein: CASSKENNQPQHF
V gene: TRBV5-1; J gene: TRBJ1-1; clone size: .; D gene: TRBD1; CDR3 DNA: TGCGCCAGCAGCTTTGGTACAGGGGAAACTGAAGCTTTCTTT; CDR3 protein: CASSFGTGETEAFF
V gene: TRBV5-6; J gene: TRBJ2-7; clone size: .; D gene: TRBD2; CDR3 DNA: TGTGCCAGCAGCCAACTAGCGCAGCAGTACTTC; CDR3 protein: CASSQLAQQYF
V gene: TRBV7-3; J gene: TRBJ2-1; clone size: once; D gene: .; CDR3 DNA: TGTGCCGTCCGGGAGGAGCAGTTCTTC; CDR3 protein: CAVREEQFF
V gene: TRBV7-8; J gene: TRBJ1-2; clone size: .; D gene: .; CDR3 DNA: TGTGCCAGCAGCCCCCTGAGGTCGAGCTATCAGGGCTACACCTTC; CDR3 protein: CASSPLRSSYQGYTF
V gene: TRBV7-9; J gene: TRBJ2-5; clone size: .; D gene: .; CDR3 DNA: TGTGCCAGCGATGGGCCACAAGAGACCCAGTACTTC; CDR3 protein: CASDGPQETQYF
V gene: TRBV11-2; J gene: TRBJ1-5; clone size: .; D gene: .; CDR3 DNA: TGTGCCAGCAGCTACGAACAGGATCAGCCCCAGCATTTT; CDR3 protein: CASSYEQDQPQHF
V gene: TRBV13; J gene: TRBJ2-4; clone size: once; D gene: TRBD1; CDR3 DNA: TGTGCCAGCAGCCGAGGTCCGGGACAGCAAAACATTCAGTACTTC; CDR3 protein: CASSRGPGQQNIQYF
V gene: TRBV11-2; J gene: TRBJ1-1; clone size: .; D gene: .; CDR3 DNA: TGTGCCAGCAGCTTATTATTATCTGTAAGATTACCGGGGGGCACTGAAGCTTTCTTT; CDR3 protein: CASSLLLSVRLPGGTEAFF
V gene: TRBV7-8; J gene: TRBJ2-1; clone size: .; D gene: TRBD2; CDR3 DNA: TGTGCCAGCAGCTCTCTGACTAGCGGGCGGCGGAATGAGCAGTTCTTC; CDR3 protein: CASSSLTSGRRNEQFF
V gene: TRBV27; J gene: TRBJ1-1; clone size: .; D gene: .; CDR3 DNA: TGTGCCAGCAGTTACTCGACCGGGCCCCAGAGGGCTGAAGCTTTCTTT; CDR3 protein: CASSYSTGPQRAEAFF
V gene: TRBV5-1; J gene: TRBJ1-1; clone size: .; D gene: TRBD1; CDR3 DNA: TGCGCCAGCAGCTTGGGCGACAGGGGGACTGAAGCTTTCTTT; CDR3 protein: CASSLGDRGTEAFF
V gene: TRBV6-1; J gene: TRBJ1-2; clone size: .; D gene: .; CDR3 DNA: TGTGCCAGCAGTGATCGGGGGTTCGACGGCTACACCTTC; CDR3 protein: CASSDRGFDGYTF
V gene: TRBV5-8; J gene: TRBJ2-4; clone size: .; D gene: .; CDR3 DNA: TGTGCCAGCAGCTTGGCATTGGGAGGGGGAGCCAAAAACATTCAGTACTTC; CDR3 protein: CASSLALGGGAKNIQYF
V gene: TRBV27; J gene: TRBJ1-6; clone size: .; D gene: TRBD1; CDR3 DNA: TGTGCCAGCAGTTTTTATCAGAGACAGGGGGATAATTCACCCCTCCACTTT; CDR3 protein: CASSFYQRQGDNSPLHF
V gene: TRBV29-1; J gene: TRBJ2-3; clone size: once; D gene: TRBD1; CDR3 DNA: TGCAGCGTATCGAGCGGGACAGGGGTACTTAATACGCAGTATTTT; CDR3 protein: CSVSSGTGVLNTQYF
V gene: TRBV27; J gene: TRBJ2-2; clone size: .; D gene: .; CDR3 DNA: TGTGCCAGCACTTTCCAGGGGCCAAACACCGGGGAGCTGTTTTTT; CDR3 protein: CASTFQGPNTGELFF
V gene: TRBV10-3; J gene: TRBJ2-4; clone size: .; D gene: .; CDR3 DNA: TGTGCCAGCGGACATAATTTAGCCAAAAACATTCAGTACTTC; CDR3 protein: CASGHNLAKNIQYF
V gene: TRBV7-2; J gene: TRBJ1-6; clone size: once; D gene: .; CDR3 DNA: TGTGCCAGCAGCTTAGGGGCCCCTACAAGATCACCCCTCCACTTT; CDR3 protein: CASSLGAPTRSPLHF
V gene: TRBV19; J gene: TRBJ1-1; clone size: .; D gene: .; CDR3 DNA: TGTGCCAGTAGTAATCCCATCCCAGACAGGCCGAACACTGAAGCTTTCTTT; CDR3 protein: CASSNPIPDRPNTEAFF
V gene: TRBV28; J gene: TRBJ1-5; clone size: .; D gene: .; CDR3 DNA: TGTGCCAGCAGTTCCTCGGACCAGGGCAGCAATCAGCCCCAGCATTTT; CDR3 protein: CASSSSDQGSNQPQHF
V gene: TRBV5-4; J gene: TRBJ1-2; clone size: .; D gene: TRBD1; CDR3 DNA: TGTGCCAGCAGCTTCCTGCGGACAGGGGCGGATTTAGCTAACTATGGCTACACCTTC; CDR3 protein: CASSFLRTGADLANYGYTF
V gene: TRBV5-5; J gene: TRBJ1-1; clone size: .; D gene: .; CDR3 DNA: TGTGCCAGCAGCCCGGCGGGGGGCGGCGAAGCTTTCTTT; CDR3 protein: CASSPAGGGEAFF
V gene: TRBV10-3; J gene: TRBJ2-7; clone size: .; D gene: TRBD1; CDR3 DNA: TGTGCCACGGGACAGGACTCCTACGAGCAGTACTTC; CDR3 protein: CATGQDSYEQYF
V gene: TRBV15; J gene: TRBJ2-7; clone size: .; D gene: TRBD1; CDR3 DNA: TGTGCCACCAGCAGAGGGGGGACAGTTAGCTCCTACGAGCAGTACTTC; CDR3 protein: CATSRGGTVSSYEQYF
V gene: TRBV19; J gene: TRBJ1-5; clone size: few; D gene: .; CDR3 DNA: TGTGCCAGTAGGGGCTATAGCAATCAGCCCCAGCATTTT; CDR3 protein: CASRGYSNQPQHF
V gene: TRBV9; J gene: TRBJ2-7; clone size: .; D gene: TRBD2; CDR3 DNA: TGTGCCAGCAGCGCCGGGGGGACCTCCTACGAGCAGTACTTC; CDR3 protein: CASSAGGTSYEQYF
V gene: TRBV18; J gene: TRBJ2-7; clone size: .; D gene: TRBD1; CDR3 DNA: TGTGCCAGCTCACCGGGACAGGAGTCCTACGAGCAGTACTTC; CDR3 protein: CASSPGQESYEQYF
V gene: TRBV6-5; J gene: TRBJ1-6; clone size: .; D gene: .; CDR3 DNA: TGTGCCAGCAGCAGGGGCAGTACCTTGGTTAAACCCCTCCACTTT; CDR3 protein: CASSRGSTLVKPLHF
V gene: TRBV5-1; J gene: TRBJ2-7; clone size: .; D gene: TRBD2; CDR3 DNA: TGCGCCAGCAGCGACTCCGGGACTAGCTACGAGCAGTACTTC; CDR3 protein: CASSDSGTSYEQYF
V gene: TRBV7-6; J gene: TRBJ2-5; clone size: .; D gene: .; CDR3 DNA: TGTGCCAGCAGCAAAGGACTTGGCGAAGAGACCCAGTACTTC; CDR3 protein: CASSKGLGEETQYF
V gene: TRBV2; J gene: TRBJ2-7; clone size: .; D gene: TRBD2; CDR3 DNA: TGTGCTCAGACTAGCGGGACGAACTACGAGCAGTACTTC; CDR3 protein: CAQTSGTNYEQYF
V gene: TRBV10-1; J gene: TRBJ2-7; clone size: .; D gene: TRBD1; CDR3 DNA: TGCGCCAGCAACCGGGACAGGGAAGACGAGCAGTACTTC; CDR3 protein: CASNRDREDEQYF
V gene: TRBV4-2; J gene: TRBJ2-5; clone size: .; D gene: TRBD1; CDR3 DNA: TGTGCCAGCCGTCGGGACAGGGATTTCGGAGAGACCCAGTACTTC; CDR3 protein: CASRRDRDFGETQYF
V gene: TRBV30; J gene: TRBJ1-1; clone size: .; D gene: .; CDR3 DNA: TGTGCCTGGAGGAGGGAAAACACTGAAGCTTTCTTT; CDR3 protein: CAWRRENTEAFF
V gene: TRBV10-2; J gene: TRBJ2-7; clone size: .; D gene: .; CDR3 DNA: TGCGCCAGCAGTGTGGGGGCTGCCTACGAGCAGTACTTC; CDR3 protein: CASSVGAAYEQYF
V gene: TRBV5-1; J gene: TRBJ2-5; clone size: .; D gene: .; CDR3 DNA: TGCGCCAGCAGCTTGGTGGCGGGGAAAGAAGAGACCCAGTACTTC; CDR3 protein: CASSLVAGKEETQYF
V gene: TRBV6-1; J gene: TRBJ2-7; clone size: .; D gene: .; CDR3 DNA: TGTGCCAGCACCGCCGATCCCACTTCCTACGAGCAGTACTTC; CDR3 protein: CASTADPTSYEQYF
V gene: TRBV2; J gene: TRBJ2-1; clone size: .; D gene: .; CDR3 DNA: TGTGCCAGCTTAACAGGGACGGGAAACAATGAGCAGTTCTTC; CDR3 protein: CASLTGTGNNEQFF
V gene: TRBV7-9; J gene: TRBJ2-1; clone size: .; D gene: TRBD2; CDR3 DNA: TGTGCCAGCAGCTTAGTACGGACTAGCGGGGGGTGGAACAATGAGCAGTTCTTC; CDR3 protein: CASSLVRTSGGWNNEQFF
V gene: TRBV5-1; J gene: TRBJ1-2; clone size: once; D gene: .; CDR3 DNA: TGCGCCAGCAGCCCCCTGGGAGGTCGGGAGGGCTACACCTTC; CDR3 protein: CASSPLGGREGYTF
V gene: TRBV2; J gene: TRBJ2-5; clone size: .; D gene: .; CDR3 DNA: TGTGCCAGCAGTGCCTACCTCCCCCTAGAGACCCAGTACTTC; CDR3 protein: CASSAYLPLETQYF